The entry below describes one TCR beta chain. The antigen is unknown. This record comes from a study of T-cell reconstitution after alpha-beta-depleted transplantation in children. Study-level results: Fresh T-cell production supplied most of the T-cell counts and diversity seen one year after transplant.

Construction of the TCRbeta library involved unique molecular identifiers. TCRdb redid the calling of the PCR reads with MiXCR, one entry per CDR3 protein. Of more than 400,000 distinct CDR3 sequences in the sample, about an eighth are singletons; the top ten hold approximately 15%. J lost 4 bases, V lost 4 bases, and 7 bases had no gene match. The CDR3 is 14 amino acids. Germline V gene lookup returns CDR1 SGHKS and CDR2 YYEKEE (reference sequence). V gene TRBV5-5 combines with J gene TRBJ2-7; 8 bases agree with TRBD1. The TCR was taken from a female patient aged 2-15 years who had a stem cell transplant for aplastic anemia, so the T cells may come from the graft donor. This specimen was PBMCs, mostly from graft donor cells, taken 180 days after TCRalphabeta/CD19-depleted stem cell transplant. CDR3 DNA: TGTGCCAGCAGCGGACAGGGTTTAGGGTACGAGCAGTACTTC. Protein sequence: CASSGQGLGYEQYF.